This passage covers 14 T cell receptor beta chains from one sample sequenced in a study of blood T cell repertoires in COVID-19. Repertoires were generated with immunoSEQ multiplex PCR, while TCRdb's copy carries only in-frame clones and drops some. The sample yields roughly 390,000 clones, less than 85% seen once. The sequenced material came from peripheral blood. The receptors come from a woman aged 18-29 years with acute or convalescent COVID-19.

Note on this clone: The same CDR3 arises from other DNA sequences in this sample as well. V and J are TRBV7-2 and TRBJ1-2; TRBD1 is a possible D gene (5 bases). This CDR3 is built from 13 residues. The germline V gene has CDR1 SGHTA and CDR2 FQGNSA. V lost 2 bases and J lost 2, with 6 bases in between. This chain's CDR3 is CASSLQGNYGYTF. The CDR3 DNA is TGTGCCAGCAGCTTACAGGGCAACTATGGCTACACCTTC. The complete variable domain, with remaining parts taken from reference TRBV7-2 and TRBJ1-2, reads GAGVSQSPSNKVTEKGKDVELRCDPISGHTALYWYRQSLGQGLEFLIYFQGNSAPDKSGLPSDRFSAERTGGSVSTLTIQRTQQEDSAVYLCASSLQGNYGYTFGSGTRLTVV.

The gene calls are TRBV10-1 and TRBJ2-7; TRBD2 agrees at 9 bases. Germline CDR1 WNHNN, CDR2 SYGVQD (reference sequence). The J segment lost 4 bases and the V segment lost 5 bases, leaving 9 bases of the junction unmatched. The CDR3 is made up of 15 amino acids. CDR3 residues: CASSSGAGGRYEQYF. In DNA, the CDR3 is TGCGCCAGCAGTTCCGGAGCGGGAGGAAGGTACGAGCAGTACTTC.

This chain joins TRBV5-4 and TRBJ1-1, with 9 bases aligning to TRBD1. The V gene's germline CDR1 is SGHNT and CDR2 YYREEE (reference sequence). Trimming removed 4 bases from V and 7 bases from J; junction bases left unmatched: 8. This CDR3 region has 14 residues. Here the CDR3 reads CASSPLQGANEAFF. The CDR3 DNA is TGTGCCAGCAGCCCCTTACAGGGGGCCAATGAAGCTTTCTTT.

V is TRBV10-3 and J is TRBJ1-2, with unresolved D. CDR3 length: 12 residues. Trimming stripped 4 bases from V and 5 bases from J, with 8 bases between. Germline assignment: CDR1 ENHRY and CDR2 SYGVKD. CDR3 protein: CAISASLYGYTF. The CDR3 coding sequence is TGTGCCATCAGTGCCTCCCTATATGGCTACACCTTC.

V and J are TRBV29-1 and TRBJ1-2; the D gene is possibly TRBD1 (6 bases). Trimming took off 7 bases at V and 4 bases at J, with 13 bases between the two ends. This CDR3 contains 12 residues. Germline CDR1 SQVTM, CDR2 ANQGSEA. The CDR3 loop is CSGGGGSYGYTF. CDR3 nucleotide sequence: TGCAGCGGAGGGGGGGGCAGCTATGGCTACACCTTC.

CDR3: CATSRDTGTGTEKLFF. CDR3 DNA sequence: TGTGCCACCAGCAGAGACACTGGGACAGGTACCGAAAAACTGTTTTTT. The rearrangement uses TRBV15 and TRBJ1-4; 8 bases fit TRBD1. V was pared by 0 bases and J by 8 bases, with 8 bases of the junction left unmatched. Germline CDR1 LNHNV, CDR2 YYDKDF (reference sequence). There are 16 residues in the CDR3.

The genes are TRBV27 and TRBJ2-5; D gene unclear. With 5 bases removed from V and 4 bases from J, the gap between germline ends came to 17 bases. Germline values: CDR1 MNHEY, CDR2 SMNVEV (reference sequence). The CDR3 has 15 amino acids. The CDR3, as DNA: TGTGCCAGCAGTCCGACCTTGAGCCCAGGAGAGACCCAGTACTTC. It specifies CASSPTLSPGETQYF.

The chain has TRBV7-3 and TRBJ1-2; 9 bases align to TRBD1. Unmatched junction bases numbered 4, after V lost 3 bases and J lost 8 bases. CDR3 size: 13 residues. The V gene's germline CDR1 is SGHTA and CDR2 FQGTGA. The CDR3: CASSFRDREGYTF. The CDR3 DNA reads TGTGCCAGCAGCTTCCGGGACAGGGAAGGCTACACCTTC.

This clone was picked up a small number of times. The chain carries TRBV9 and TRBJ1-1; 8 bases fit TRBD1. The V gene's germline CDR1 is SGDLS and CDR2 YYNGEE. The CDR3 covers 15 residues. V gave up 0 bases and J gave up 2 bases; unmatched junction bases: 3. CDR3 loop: CASSVGGQENTEAFF. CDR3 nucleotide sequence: TGTGCCAGCAGCGTAGGGGGACAGGAAAACACTGAAGCTTTCTTT.

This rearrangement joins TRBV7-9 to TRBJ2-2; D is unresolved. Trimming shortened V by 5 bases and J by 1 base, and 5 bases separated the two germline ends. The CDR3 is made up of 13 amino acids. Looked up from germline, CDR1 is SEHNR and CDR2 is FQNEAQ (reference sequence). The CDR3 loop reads CASSQKNTGELFF. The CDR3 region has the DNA TGTGCCAGCAGCCAGAAGAACACCGGGGAGCTGTTTTTT.

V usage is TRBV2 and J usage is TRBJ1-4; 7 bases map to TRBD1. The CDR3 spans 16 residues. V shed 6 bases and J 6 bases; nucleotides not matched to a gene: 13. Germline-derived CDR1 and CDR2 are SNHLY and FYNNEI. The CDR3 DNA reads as TGTGCCAGCAGCCCCGGACAGGCAAGGGTATATGAAAAACTGTTTTTT. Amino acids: CASSPGQARVYEKLFF.

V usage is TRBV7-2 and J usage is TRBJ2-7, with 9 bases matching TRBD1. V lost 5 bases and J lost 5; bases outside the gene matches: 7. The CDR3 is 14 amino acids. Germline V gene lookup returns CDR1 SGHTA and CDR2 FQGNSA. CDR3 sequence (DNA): TGTGCCAGCAGCCCATGGACAGGGGCTGACGAGCAGTACTTC. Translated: CASSPWTGADEQYF.

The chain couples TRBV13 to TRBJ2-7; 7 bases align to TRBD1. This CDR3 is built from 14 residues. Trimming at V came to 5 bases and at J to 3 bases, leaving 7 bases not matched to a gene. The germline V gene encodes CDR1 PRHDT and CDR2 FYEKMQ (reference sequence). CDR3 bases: TGTGCCAGCAGCGCAAGGGACAGATACTACGAGCAGTACTTC. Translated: CASSARDRYYEQYF.

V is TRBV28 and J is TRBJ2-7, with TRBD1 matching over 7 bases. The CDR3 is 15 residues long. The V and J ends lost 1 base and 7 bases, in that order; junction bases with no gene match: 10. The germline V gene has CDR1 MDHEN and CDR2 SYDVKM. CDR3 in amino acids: CASSLLEQGRGEQYF. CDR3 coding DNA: TGTGCCAGCAGTTTATTAGAACAGGGGCGAGGGGAGCAGTACTTC.